This record concerns one T cell receptor beta chain sequence. Generated by immunoSEQ multiplex PCR, the TCRdb table keeps only in-frame clones and is missing some. The sample has approximately 53,000 clones; more than 80% are singletons. The source of the sample is a study of T cell changes during pregnancy in multiple sclerosis. The CDR3 is 13 residues long. J lost 9 bases, V lost 6 bases, and 9 bases had no gene match. Germline loops: CDR1 MNHEY, CDR2 SVGAGI. This material consisted of CD4+ T cells from peripheral blood mononuclear cells, taken before pregnancy. This TCR was recovered from a female donor with multiple sclerosis, enrolled in a pregnancy study. This chain uses TRBV6-5 with TRBJ2-3; 7 nucleotides line up with TRBD2. CDR3 region: CASREPSSGTQYF. The CDR3 bases are TGTGCCAGCAGGGAGCCTTCTAGCGGCACGCAGTATTTT.